Detailed here is one T cell receptor (beta chain). A quantity of about 0.5 to 1 ug RNA underwent reverse transcription using random hexamers. Each CDR3 protein is one row after TCRdb ran MiXCR on the immunoSEQ multiplex PCR reads. This sample yields approximately 77,000 distinct CDR3 sequences, of which roughly 91% are seen a single time; about 0.52% belongs to the top ten. V shed 4 bases, J shed 6 bases, and the junction held 8 bases outside the gene matches. CDR3 length: 16 residues. Per germline, CDR1 MNHEY and CDR2 SVGAGI. This entry is derived from a study of CD8 T cells in Susac syndrome. This receptor was obtained from a human donor with Susac syndrome. This sequence joins TRBV6-5 and TRBJ2-1; 11 nucleotides line up with TRBD2. Sequencing used CD4+ T cells from PBMCs. This CDR3 reads CASSSKTSGVGNEQFF. DNA of the CDR3: TGTGCCAGCAGTTCCAAGACTAGCGGGGTTGGCAATGAGCAGTTCTTC.